These T cell receptor beta chains were read from a single sample in a study of T-cell reconstitution after alpha-beta-depleted transplantation in children. TCRdb fed the PCR reads into MiXCR, producing one record per CDR3 protein. Altogether a few hundred thousand distinct CDR3 sequences are present, over 9.5% being singletons, with the ten largest covering about 4.8%. Specimen: PBMCs from the stem cell graft donor, collected from the stem cell graft. These receptors all stem from a human donor who donated a stem cell graft to a child with SCID. The CDR3 runs from the conserved cysteine through the conserved F or W. The D gene is left open where the match is weak. Sizes are listed as once, few, many or a size class.

many,NA,TRBJ2-3,TRBV5-5,TGTGCCAGCAGCTACCGCGAAAGCACAGATACGCAGTATTTT,CASSYRESTDTQYF
many,NA,TRBJ2-7,TRBV6-5,TGTGCCAGCAGTTACTCGGGGACGTGGGGTCGATACGAGCAGTACTTC,CASSYSGTWGRYEQYF
many,NA,TRBJ2-5,TRBV6-5,TGTGCCAGTGGGTTTCGACGTACCCAAGAGACCCAGTACTTC,CASGFRRTQETQYF
many,NA,TRBJ2-5,TRBV20-1,TGCAGTGCTAGAGATACCCGGACGGCGGAGACCCAGTACTTC,CSARDTRTAETQYF
many,TRBD1,TRBJ2-6,TRBV11-1,TGTGCCAGCAGCGCCCGGGACAGGGGTTTCTCTGGGGCCAACGTCCTGACTTTC,CASSARDRGFSGANVLTF
many,NA,TRBJ2-5,TRBV10-2,TGCGCCAGCAGTGAGAGGAGCGCTTTACAAGAGACCCAGTACTTC,CASSERSALQETQYF
many,NA,TRBJ1-1,TRBV7-2,TGTGCCAGCAGCTTTTCTCGGGGGCCCACTGAAGCTTTCTTT,CASSFSRGPTEAFF
few,NA,TRBJ2-1,TRBV27,TGTGCCAGCAGTACCCCCTCCGGGGGGCAGGATGAGCAGTTCTTC,CASSTPSGGQDEQFF
many,NA,TRBJ1-2,TRBV9,TGTGCCAGCAGCGTAGCGGGACACCTTTATGGCTACACCTTC,CASSVAGHLYGYTF
many,TRBD2,TRBJ2-3,TRBV5-1,TGCGCCAGCAGCTGGGGACTAGCGGCCCTCACAGATACGCAGTATTTT,CASSWGLAALTDTQYF
many,NA,TRBJ1-1,TRBV20-1,TGCAGTGCCCCGGACAGGAACACTGAAGCTTTCTTT,CSAPDRNTEAFF
many,NA,TRBJ2-3,TRBV29-1,TGCAGCGTTGCTAGCGCACTATTCACAGATACGCAGTATTTT,CSVASALFTDTQYF
many,NA,TRBJ2-3,TRBV6-1,TGTGCCAGCAGCGAAATGAAACCGGGTTCTTCGTCCACAGATACGCAGTATTTT,CASSEMKPGSSSTDTQYF
many,TRBD1,TRBJ1-4,TRBV28,TGTGCCAGCAGTTCCCGACAGGGTATTAATGAAAAACTGTTTTTT,CASSSRQGINEKLFF
many,NA,TRBJ1-2,TRBV5-6,TGTGCCAGCAGCTTGGGGCGGACTCCCTATGGCTACACCTTC,CASSLGRTPYGYTF
many,NA,TRBJ1-1,TRBV20-1,TGCAGTGCTAGTGGGGGCCGGAAGAACACTGAAGCTTTCTTT,CSASGGRKNTEAFF
many,NA,TRBJ1-3,TRBV5-1,TGCGCCAGCAGCTTGGACGGAGGATGGATTTTTTCTGGAAACACCATATATTTT,CASSLDGGWIFSGNTIYF
many,NA,TRBJ2-2,TRBV5-1,TGCGCCAGCAGCTTGGTCGGCAGCGGGAACACCGGGGAGCTGTTTTTT,CASSLVGSGNTGELFF
many,NA,TRBJ1-2,TRBV6-1,TGTGCCAGCAGTGAACCTCCGGGGCAGAGTTCTGAGACTAACTATGGCTACACCTTC,CASSEPPGQSSETNYGYTF
many,NA,TRBJ2-3,TRBV11-2,TGTGCCAGCAGCCTCGGCCCTTGGCGAGGGGGGGCTAGCACAGATACGCAGTATTTT,CASSLGPWRGGASTDTQYF
many,TRBD2,TRBJ2-5,TRBV11-1,TGTGCCAGCAGCTTGAACCGGGGGGAAAGAGAGACCCAGTACTTC,CASSLNRGERETQYF